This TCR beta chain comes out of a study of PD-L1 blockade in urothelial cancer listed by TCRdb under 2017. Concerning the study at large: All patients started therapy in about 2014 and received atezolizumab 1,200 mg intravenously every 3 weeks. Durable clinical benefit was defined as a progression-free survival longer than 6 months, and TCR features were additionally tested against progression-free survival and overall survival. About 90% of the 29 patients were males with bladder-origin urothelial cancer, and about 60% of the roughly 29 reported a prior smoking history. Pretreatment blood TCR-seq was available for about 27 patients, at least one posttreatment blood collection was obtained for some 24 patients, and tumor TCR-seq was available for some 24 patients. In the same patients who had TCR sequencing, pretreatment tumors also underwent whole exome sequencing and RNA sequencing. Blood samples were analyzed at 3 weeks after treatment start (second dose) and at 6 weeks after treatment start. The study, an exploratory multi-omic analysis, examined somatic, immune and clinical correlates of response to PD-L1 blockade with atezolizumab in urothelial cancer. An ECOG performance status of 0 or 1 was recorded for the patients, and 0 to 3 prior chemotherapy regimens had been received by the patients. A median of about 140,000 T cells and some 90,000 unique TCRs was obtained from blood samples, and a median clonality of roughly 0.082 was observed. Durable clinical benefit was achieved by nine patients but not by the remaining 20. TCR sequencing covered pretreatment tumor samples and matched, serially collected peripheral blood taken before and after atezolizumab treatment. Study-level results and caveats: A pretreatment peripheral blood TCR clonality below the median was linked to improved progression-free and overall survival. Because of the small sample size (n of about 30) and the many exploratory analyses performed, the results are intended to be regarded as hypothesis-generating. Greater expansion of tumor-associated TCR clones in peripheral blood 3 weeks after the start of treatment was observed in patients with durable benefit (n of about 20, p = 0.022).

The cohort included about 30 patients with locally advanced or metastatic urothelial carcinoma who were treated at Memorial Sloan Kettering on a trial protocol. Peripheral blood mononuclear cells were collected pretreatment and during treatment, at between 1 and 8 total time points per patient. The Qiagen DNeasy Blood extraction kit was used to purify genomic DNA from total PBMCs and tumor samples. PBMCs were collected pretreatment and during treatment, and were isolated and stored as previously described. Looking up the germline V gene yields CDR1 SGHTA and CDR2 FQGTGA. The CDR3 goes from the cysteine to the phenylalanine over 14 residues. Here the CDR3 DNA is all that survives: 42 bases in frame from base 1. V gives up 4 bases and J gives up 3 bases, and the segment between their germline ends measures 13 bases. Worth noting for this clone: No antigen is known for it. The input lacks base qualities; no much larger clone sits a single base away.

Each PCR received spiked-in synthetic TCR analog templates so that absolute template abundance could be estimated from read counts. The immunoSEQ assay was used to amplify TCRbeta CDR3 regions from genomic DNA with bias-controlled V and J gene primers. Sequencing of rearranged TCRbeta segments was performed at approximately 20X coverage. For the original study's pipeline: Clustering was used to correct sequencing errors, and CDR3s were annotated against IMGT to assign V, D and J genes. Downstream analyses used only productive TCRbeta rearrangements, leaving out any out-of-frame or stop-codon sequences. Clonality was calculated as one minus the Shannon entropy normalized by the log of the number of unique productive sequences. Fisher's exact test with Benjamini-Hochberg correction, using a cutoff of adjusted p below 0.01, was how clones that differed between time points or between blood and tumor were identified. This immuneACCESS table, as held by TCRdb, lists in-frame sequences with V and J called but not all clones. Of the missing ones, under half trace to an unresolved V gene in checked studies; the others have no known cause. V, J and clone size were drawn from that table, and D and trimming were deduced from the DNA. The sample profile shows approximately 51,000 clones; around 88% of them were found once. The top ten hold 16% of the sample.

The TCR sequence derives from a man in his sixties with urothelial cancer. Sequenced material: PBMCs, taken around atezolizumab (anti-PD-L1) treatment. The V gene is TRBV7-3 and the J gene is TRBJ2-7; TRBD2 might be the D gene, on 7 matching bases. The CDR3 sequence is CASSSKGGVYEQYF. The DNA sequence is TGTGCCAGCAGCTCCAAAGGGGGGGTCTACGAGCAGTACTTC.